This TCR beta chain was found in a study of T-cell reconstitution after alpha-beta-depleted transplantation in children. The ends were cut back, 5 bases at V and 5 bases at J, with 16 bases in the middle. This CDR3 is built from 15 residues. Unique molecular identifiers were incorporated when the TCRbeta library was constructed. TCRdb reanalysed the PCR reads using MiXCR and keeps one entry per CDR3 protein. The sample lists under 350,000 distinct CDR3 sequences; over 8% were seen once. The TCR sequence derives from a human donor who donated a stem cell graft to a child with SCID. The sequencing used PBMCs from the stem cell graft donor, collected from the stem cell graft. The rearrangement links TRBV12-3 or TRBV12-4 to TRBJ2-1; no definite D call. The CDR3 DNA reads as TGTGCCAGCAGTCAGGACCTTCGTTGGGACAATGAGCAGTTCTTC. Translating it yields CASSQDLRWDNEQFF.